This TCR beta chain was documented in a study of T cells after yellow fever vaccination. This CDR3 has 12 residues. Per germline, CDR1 SQVTM and CDR2 ANQGSEA. Germline trimming cut 3 bases from V and 7 bases from J; bases unmatched to any gene: 2. Production of TCR cDNA was by 5'RACE template switching, which also added a universal primer site and UMIs. TCRdb processed the 5' RACE reads anew with MiXCR; each CDR3 protein has one entry. The repertoire holds almost 600,000 distinct CDR3 sequences, with approximately 12% as singletons. Only a few counts were recorded for this clonotype. V is TRBV29-1 and J is TRBJ1-3; TRBD1 agrees at 8 bases. This specimen was PBMCs, taken on the day of the yellow fever booster vaccination. The receptor's source is a man aged 25 to 45 who received the YFV17D yellow fever vaccine. CDR3 nucleotide sequence: TGCAGCGTTGAGGACAGGGAGAACACCATATATTTT. This encodes CSVEDRENTIYF.